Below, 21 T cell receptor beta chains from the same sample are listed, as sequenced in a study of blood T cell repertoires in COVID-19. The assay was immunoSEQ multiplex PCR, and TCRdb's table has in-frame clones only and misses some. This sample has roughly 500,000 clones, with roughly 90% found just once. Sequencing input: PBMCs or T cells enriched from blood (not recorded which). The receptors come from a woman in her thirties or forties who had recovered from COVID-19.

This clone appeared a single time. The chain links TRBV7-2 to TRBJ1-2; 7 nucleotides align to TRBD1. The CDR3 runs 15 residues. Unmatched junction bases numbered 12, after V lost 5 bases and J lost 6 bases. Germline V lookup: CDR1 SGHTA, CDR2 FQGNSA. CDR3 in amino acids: CASSPGTASSHGYTF. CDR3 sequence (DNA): TGTGCCAGCAGCCCGGGGACAGCTTCATCCCATGGCTACACCTTC. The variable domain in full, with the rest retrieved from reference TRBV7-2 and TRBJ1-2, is GAGVSQSPSNKVTEKGKDVELRCDPISGHTALYWYRQSLGQGLEFLIYFQGNSAPDKSGLPSDRFSAERTGGSVSTLTIQRTQQEDSAVYLCASSPGTASSHGYTFGSGTRLTVV.

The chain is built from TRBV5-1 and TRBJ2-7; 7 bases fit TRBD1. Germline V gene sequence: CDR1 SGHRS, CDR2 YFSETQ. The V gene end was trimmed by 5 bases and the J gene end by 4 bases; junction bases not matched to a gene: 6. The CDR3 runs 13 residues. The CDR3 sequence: CASRSPQGYEQYF. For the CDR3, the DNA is TGCGCCAGCAGAAGCCCACAGGGGTACGAGCAGTACTTC.

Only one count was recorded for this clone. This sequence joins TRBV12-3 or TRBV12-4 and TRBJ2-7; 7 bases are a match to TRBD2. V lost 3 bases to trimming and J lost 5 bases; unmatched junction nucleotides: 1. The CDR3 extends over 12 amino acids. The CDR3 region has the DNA TGTGCCAGCAGTTTCGCGGGAGACGAGCAGTACTTC. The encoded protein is CASSFAGDEQYF.

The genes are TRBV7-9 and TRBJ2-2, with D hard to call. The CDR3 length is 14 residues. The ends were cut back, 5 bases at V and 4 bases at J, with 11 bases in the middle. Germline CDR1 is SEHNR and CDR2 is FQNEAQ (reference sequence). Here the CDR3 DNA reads TGTGCCAGCAGCCCCACCCCAGGCACCGGGGAGCTGTTTTTT. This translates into CASSPTPGTGELFF.

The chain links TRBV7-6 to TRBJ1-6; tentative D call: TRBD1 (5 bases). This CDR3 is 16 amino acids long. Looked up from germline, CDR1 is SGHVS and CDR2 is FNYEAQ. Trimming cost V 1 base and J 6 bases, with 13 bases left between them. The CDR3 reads CASSLGAGAANSPLHF. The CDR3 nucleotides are TGTGCCAGCAGCTTAGGGGCTGGGGCAGCTAATTCACCCCTCCACTTT.

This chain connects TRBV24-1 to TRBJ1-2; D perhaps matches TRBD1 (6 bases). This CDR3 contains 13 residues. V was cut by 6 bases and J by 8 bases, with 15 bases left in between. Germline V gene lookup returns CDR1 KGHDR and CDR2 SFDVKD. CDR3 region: CATSSQGYRGYTF. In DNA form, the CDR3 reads TGTGCCACCAGTTCACAGGGTTATCGGGGCTACACCTTC.

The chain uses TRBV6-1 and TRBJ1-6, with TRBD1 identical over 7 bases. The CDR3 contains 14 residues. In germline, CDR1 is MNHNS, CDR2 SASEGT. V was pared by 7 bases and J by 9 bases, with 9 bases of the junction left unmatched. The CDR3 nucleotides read TGTGCCAGCACCCCGACAGGGCAGGGTTCACCCCTCCACTTT. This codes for CASTPTGQGSPLHF.

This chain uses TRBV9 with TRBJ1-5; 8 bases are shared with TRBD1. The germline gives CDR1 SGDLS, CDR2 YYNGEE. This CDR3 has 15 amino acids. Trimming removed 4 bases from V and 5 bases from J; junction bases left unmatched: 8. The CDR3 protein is CASSSTGVWYQPQHF. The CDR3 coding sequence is TGTGCCAGCAGCTCGACAGGGGTTTGGTATCAGCCCCAGCATTTT. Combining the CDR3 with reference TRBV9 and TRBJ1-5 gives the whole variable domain DSGVTQTPKHLITATGQRVTLRCSPRSGDLSVYWYQQSLDQGLQFLIQYYNGEERAKGNILERFSAQQFPDLHSELNLSSLELGDSALYFCASSSTGVWYQPQHFGDGTRLSIL.

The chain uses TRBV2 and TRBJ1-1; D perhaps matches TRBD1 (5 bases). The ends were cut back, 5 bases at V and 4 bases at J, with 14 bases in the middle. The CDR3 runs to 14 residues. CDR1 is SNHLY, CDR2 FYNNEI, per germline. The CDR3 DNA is TGTGCCAGCAGTAAATTGGGGGGAGGCACTGAAGCTTTCTTT. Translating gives CASSKLGGGTEAFF.

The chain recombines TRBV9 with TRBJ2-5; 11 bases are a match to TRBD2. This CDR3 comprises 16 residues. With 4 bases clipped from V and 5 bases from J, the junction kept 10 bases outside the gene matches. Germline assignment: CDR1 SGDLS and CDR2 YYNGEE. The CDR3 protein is CASSFRGLAVMETQYF. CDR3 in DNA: TGTGCCAGCAGCTTCCGGGGACTAGCGGTAATGGAGACCCAGTACTTC.

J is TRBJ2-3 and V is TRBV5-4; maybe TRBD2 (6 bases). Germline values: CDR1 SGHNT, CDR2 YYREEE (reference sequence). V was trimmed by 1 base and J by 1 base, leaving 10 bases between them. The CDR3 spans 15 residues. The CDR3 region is CASSLPGVGTDTQYF. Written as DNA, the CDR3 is TGTGCCAGCAGCTTGCCGGGAGTTGGCACAGATACGCAGTATTTT.

CDR3 nucleotides: TGTGCCAGCAGCCCCAAGACCCCGACTAATACCTACGAGCAGTACTTC. Translating it yields CASSPKTPTNTYEQYF. V usage is TRBV7-8 and J usage is TRBJ2-7; D is possibly TRBD2 (5 bases). The V gene lost 5 bases and the J gene lost 2 bases, with 19 bases spanning the gap. The germline gives CDR1 SGHVS, CDR2 FQNEAQ. This CDR3 comprises 16 residues.

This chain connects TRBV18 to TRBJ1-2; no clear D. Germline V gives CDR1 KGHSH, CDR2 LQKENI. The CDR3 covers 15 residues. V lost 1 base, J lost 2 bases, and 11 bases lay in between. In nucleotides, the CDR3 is TGTGCCAGCTCACCACAGCCGCCGGAGAACTATGGCTACACCTTC. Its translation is CASSPQPPENYGYTF.

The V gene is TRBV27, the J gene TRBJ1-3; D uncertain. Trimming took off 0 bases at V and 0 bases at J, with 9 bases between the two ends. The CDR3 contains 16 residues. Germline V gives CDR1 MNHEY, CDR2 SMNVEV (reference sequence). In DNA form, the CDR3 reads TGTGCCAGCAGTTTATCACCCGGGTACTCTGGAAACACCATATATTTT. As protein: CASSLSPGYSGNTIYF.

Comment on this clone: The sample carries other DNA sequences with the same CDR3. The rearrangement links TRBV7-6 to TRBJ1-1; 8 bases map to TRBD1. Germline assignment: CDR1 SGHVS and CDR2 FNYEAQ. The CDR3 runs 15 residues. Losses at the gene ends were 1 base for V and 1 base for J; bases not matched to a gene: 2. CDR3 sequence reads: CASSLGQGTNTEAFF. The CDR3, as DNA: TGTGCCAGCAGCTTAGGACAGGGGACGAACACTGAAGCTTTCTTT.

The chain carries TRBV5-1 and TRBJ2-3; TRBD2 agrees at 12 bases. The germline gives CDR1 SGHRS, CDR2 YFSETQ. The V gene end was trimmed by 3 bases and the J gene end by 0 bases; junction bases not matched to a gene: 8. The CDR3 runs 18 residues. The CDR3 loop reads CASSSLAGGTLSTDTQYF. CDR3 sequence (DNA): TGCGCCAGCAGCTCACTAGCGGGAGGAACCCTTAGCACAGATACGCAGTATTTT. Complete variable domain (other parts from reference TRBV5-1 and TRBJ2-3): KAGVTQTPRYLIKTRGQQVTLSCSPISGHRSVSWYQQTPGQGLQFLFEYFSETQRNKGNFPGRFSGRQFSNSRSEMNVSTLELGDSALYLCASSSLAGGTLSTDTQYFGPGTRLTVL.

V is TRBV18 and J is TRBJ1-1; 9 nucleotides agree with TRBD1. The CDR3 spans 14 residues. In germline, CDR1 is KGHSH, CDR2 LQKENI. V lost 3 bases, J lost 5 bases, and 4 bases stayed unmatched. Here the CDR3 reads CASSPGTGSTEAFF. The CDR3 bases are TGTGCCAGCTCACCCGGGACAGGGAGTACTGAAGCTTTCTTT.

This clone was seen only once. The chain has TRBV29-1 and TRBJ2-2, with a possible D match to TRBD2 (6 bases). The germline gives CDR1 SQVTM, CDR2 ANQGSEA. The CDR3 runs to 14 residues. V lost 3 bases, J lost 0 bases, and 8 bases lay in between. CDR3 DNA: TGCAGCGTTGACGCGGGAACGAACACCGGGGAGCTGTTTTTT. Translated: CSVDAGTNTGELFF.

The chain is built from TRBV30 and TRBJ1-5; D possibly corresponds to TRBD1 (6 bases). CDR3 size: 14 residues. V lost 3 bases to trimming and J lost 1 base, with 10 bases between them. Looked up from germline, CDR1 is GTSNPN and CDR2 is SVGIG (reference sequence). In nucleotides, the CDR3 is TGTGCCTGGAGCGCGAGGGGGAGCAATCAGCCCCAGCATTTT. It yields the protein CAWSARGSNQPQHF.

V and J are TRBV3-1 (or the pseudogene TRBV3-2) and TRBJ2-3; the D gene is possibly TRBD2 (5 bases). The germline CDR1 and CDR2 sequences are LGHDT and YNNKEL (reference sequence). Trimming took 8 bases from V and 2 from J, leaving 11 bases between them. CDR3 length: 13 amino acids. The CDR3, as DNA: TGTGCCAGCCGGCTAGCCTTCACAGATACGCAGTATTTT. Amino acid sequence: CASRLAFTDTQYF.

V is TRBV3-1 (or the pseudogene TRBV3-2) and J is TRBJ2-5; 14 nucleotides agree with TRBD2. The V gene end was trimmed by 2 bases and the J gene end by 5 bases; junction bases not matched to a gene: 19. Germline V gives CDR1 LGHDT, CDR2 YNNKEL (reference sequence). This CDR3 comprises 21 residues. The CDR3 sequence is CASSQTNTGTSGSGTVETQYF. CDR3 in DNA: TGTGCCAGCAGCCAAACCAACACCGGGACTAGCGGGAGCGGAACAGTGGAGACCCAGTACTTC.